This entry lists 30 T cell receptor beta chains sequenced from one sample in a study of identical twins. TCRdb passed the 5' RACE reads through MiXCR, listing each CDR3 protein once. The profile shows 520,000 or so distinct CDR3 sequences, less than 25% of them singletons. These data were likewise used in another study, on T cells expressing NK-cell markers.

Sequenced sample: CD4+ T cells sorted from blood. The receptors were gathered from a woman younger than 30 in good health.

The chain links TRBV12-3 or TRBV12-4 to TRBJ1-1; D is undetermined. V gave up 0 bases and J gave up 2 bases, with 10 bases separating them. CDR3 length equals 15 residues. The CDR3 DNA is TGTGCCAGCAGTTTAGCCACGACGCCCAACACTGAAGCTTTCTTT. Translation gives CASSLATTPNTEAFF.

This clonotype was seen only a few times. The V and J genes are TRBV12-3 or TRBV12-4 and TRBJ2-7; 11 bases align to TRBD1. The CDR3 spans 13 residues. V trimming: 6 bases; J trimming: 9 bases; junction bases outside the gene matches: 7. The CDR3 sequence: CASSFGQGAVQYF. As DNA, the CDR3 is TGTGCCAGCAGCTTCGGACAGGGGGCAGTGCAGTACTTC.

The chain is built from TRBV24-1 and TRBJ2-1, with unresolved D. CDR1 KGHDR and CDR2 SFDVKD come from the germline V gene. This CDR3 spans 14 amino acids. Trimming removed 2 bases at V and 6 bases at J, with 10 bases between. CDR3 sequence reads: CATSDSWSSNEQFF. The CDR3 region has the DNA TGTGCCACCAGTGATTCTTGGAGTAGCAATGAGCAGTTCTTC.

This clonotype has only one observation. The V and J genes are TRBV2 and TRBJ2-1; unclear D gene. Germline lookup yields CDR1 SNHLY and CDR2 FYNNEI. V was clipped by 5 bases and J by 2 bases, with 13 bases between them. This CDR3 comprises 15 residues. The CDR3 loop is CASSIDTYTYNEQFF. For the CDR3, the DNA is TGTGCCAGCAGTATAGACACCTATACCTACAATGAGCAGTTCTTC.

This chain connects TRBV11-2 to TRBJ1-1; D possibly corresponds to TRBD1 (6 bases). This CDR3 has 13 amino acids. From germline, CDR1 is SGHAT and CDR2 FQNNGV. The V and J ends lost 3 bases and 6 bases respectively, with 11 bases between them. The CDR3 spells CASSFRGASEAFF. DNA of the CDR3: TGTGCCAGCAGCTTCCGGGGGGCTTCTGAAGCTTTCTTT.

This clonotype was seen a handful of times. The gene calls are TRBV12-3 or TRBV12-4 and TRBJ2-5, with TRBD2 matching 7 bases. V shed 4 bases, J shed 5 bases, and the junction held 10 bases outside the gene matches. CDR3 size: 15 residues. The CDR3 nucleotides are TGTGCCAGCAGTTGGACGGGAGGTATGGGGGAGACCCAGTACTTC. Protein: CASSWTGGMGETQYF.

The chain uses TRBV6-5 and TRBJ2-1; 11 bases fit TRBD2. CDR1 is MNHEY and CDR2 is SVGAGI in the germline V gene. The CDR3 contains 15 residues. J lost 7 bases, V lost 4 bases, and 6 bases had no gene match. The CDR3, as DNA: TGTGCCAGCAGTTTTACTAGCGGGAGAGAGAATGAGCAGTTCTTC. This encodes CASSFTSGRENEQFF.

The V and J genes are TRBV27 and TRBJ2-1, with D possibly TRBD2 on 5 matching bases. Germline values: CDR1 MNHEY, CDR2 SMNVEV (reference sequence). Trimming removed 0 bases from V and 2 bases from J, with 14 bases in between. The CDR3 runs 17 residues. The CDR3, as DNA: TGTGCCAGCAGTTTATCGAAGCGCGCGGGCCCCTACAATGAGCAGTTCTTC. Protein: CASSLSKRAGPYNEQFF.

This clonotype has only a few counts. V and J are TRBV15 and TRBJ1-5; D uncertain. The CDR3 has 14 amino acids. Trimming left V 1 base short and J 4 bases short, with 8 bases between. Germline assignment: CDR1 LNHNV and CDR2 YYDKDF (reference sequence). The CDR3 coding sequence is TGTGCCACCAGCAGAGTTCCCGGGAATCAGCCCCAGCATTTT. Translating gives CATSRVPGNQPQHF.

This clonotype occurred a few times. The chain joins TRBV20-1 to TRBJ1-4; no reliable D call. V lost 4 bases and J 7 bases, leaving 13 bases between the germline ends. The germline V gene encodes CDR1 DFQATT and CDR2 SNEGSKA (reference sequence). This CDR3 comprises 13 residues. DNA of the CDR3: TGCAGTGCTATTGGGCAAGAGGCTGAAAAACTGTTTTTT. Translation: CSAIGQEAEKLFF.

This clonotype was found a few times. The rearrangement links TRBV9 to TRBJ1-5; D call uncertain. CDR1 and CDR2 from the germline V gene are SGDLS and YYNGEE. With 0 bases removed from V and 9 bases from J, the gap between germline ends came to 10 bases. This CDR3 contains 13 residues. The CDR3 nucleotides read TGTGCCAGCAGCGTAGGGGTGCGTCCGCCCCAGCATTTT. It codes for CASSVGVRPPQHF.

This clonotype was detected only once. DNA of the CDR3: TGTGCCAGCAGCTTATGGGCAGGGGTCGGCACTGAAGCTTTCTTT. Translating it yields CASSLWAGVGTEAFF. The chain has TRBV7-9 and TRBJ1-1; TRBD1 might be the D (6 bases). The CDR3 totals 15 residues. CDR1 and CDR2 (germline): SEHNR, FQNEAQ (reference sequence). V lost 2 bases and J 4 bases, leaving 14 bases between the germline ends.

In this sample, this clonotype turned up a few times. This chain uses TRBV29-1 with TRBJ1-2, with TRBD1 matching over 10 bases. Germline V gene sequence: CDR1 SQVTM, CDR2 ANQGSEA. After removal of 7 bases from V and 6 bases from J, the junction contained 14 bases not matched to a gene. The length of the CDR3 is 15 residues. CDR3 residues: CSAAAGTGVTNGYTF. The CDR3 region has the DNA TGCAGCGCCGCGGCCGGGACAGGGGTGACGAATGGCTACACCTTC.

In this sample, this clonotype turned up many times. The rearrangement joins TRBV29-1 to TRBJ2-7, with D possibly matching TRBD1 (6 bases). V was shortened by 6 bases and J by 5 bases, with 17 bases between the two germline ends. Germline CDR1 and CDR2: SQVTM and ANQGSEA. CDR3 size: 13 residues. CDR3 sequence: CSVSVQGLNEQYF. The CDR3 bases are TGCAGCGTCTCGGTACAGGGATTAAACGAGCAGTACTTC.

The rearrangement uses TRBV11-2 and TRBJ2-1; 16 nucleotides match TRBD2. V dropped 5 bases and J dropped 7; count of bases not matched to a gene: 14. This CDR3 spans 19 amino acids. Germline CDR1 is SGHAT and CDR2 is FQNNGV. CDR3 sequence (DNA): TGTGCCAGCAGCCCTCTGGGACTAGCGGGAGGGCCTTTACGTAATGAGCAGTTCTTC. Translating it yields CASSPLGLAGGPLRNEQFF. Full variable domain (outside the CDR3, taken from reference TRBV11-2 and TRBJ2-1): EAGVAQSPRYKIIEKRQSVAFWCNPISGHATLYWYQQILGQGPKLLIQFQNNGVVDDSQLPKDRFSAERLKGVDSTLKIQPAKLEDSAVYLCASSPLGLAGGPLRNEQFFGPGTRLTVL.

This clonotype showed up many times. V usage is TRBV20-1 and J usage is TRBJ1-5; D gene unclear. The CDR3 contains 12 residues. The germline gives CDR1 DFQATT, CDR2 SNEGSKA (reference sequence). V dropped 5 bases and J dropped 3 bases, with 8 bases sitting between them. CDR3 nucleotide sequence: TGCAGTGCTGGGGAGAACAATCAGCCCCAGCATTTT. It codes for CSAGENNQPQHF.

The table lists this clonotype with a few counts. The chain is built from TRBV20-1 and TRBJ2-7; the match to TRBD2 covers 7 bases. The CDR3 has 14 amino acids. CDR1 DFQATT and CDR2 SNEGSKA come from the germline V gene (reference sequence). The J segment lost 4 bases and the V segment lost 2 bases, leaving 8 bases of the junction unmatched. CDR3 sequence (DNA): TGCAGTGCTAGACTCCGCGGGAGAATGTACGAGCAGTACTTC. Amino acids: CSARLRGRMYEQYF.

This clonotype has more than one count but fewer than ten. This chain uses TRBV25-1 with TRBJ2-1; D is ambiguous. The V and J ends lost 2 bases and 5 bases respectively, with 13 bases between them. Germline CDR1 MGHDK, CDR2 SYGVNS. The CDR3 runs 15 residues. The CDR3 reads CASSEELVWNNEQFF. The CDR3 coding sequence is TGTGCCAGCAGTGAAGAGCTAGTGTGGAACAATGAGCAGTTCTTC.

This clonotype was seen a handful of times. This sequence joins TRBV12-3 or TRBV12-4 and TRBJ2-3; TRBD1 is a possible D gene (6 bases). This CDR3 has 15 residues. The V end lost 4 bases, the J end lost 0 bases, and 11 bases lay between the germline ends. Written as DNA, the CDR3 is TGTGCCAGCAGTTCCCGGACAGATAGCACAGATACGCAGTATTTT. Residues: CASSSRTDSTDTQYF.

This chain connects TRBV13 to TRBJ2-7, with D possibly called TRBD1 or TRBD2 (6 bases each). The V gene lost 5 bases and the J gene lost 4 bases, with 18 bases spanning the gap. The CDR3 loop spans 15 amino acids. Germline assignment: CDR1 PRHDT and CDR2 FYEKMQ (reference sequence). The DNA of the CDR3 is TGTGCCAGCAGCCACAGGGCGGGGATTTTATACGAGCAGTACTTC. Translation: CASSHRAGILYEQYF.

This clonotype has more than one count but fewer than ten. The rearrangement uses TRBV5-1 and TRBJ2-3, with D unresolved. Trimming removed 4 bases from V and 0 bases from J, with 12 bases in between. Germline V gene sequence: CDR1 SGHRS, CDR2 YFSETQ. The CDR3 is made up of 15 amino acids. CDR3 sequence reads: CASSLVTSSTDTQYF. The CDR3 DNA follows: TGCGCCAGCAGCCTAGTGACTTCTAGCACAGATACGCAGTATTTT.

The chain combines TRBV11-3 with TRBJ2-1, with D possibly being TRBD1 or TRBD2 (6 bases each). The V gene lost 2 bases and the J gene lost 7 bases, with 18 bases spanning the gap. CDR1 and CDR2 from the germline V gene are SGHNT and YENEEA. This CDR3 spans 16 amino acids. The CDR3 region is CASSLKGGPPGNEQFF. The CDR3 bases are TGTGCCAGCAGCTTAAAGGGGGGCCCTCCTGGGAATGAGCAGTTCTTC.

This clonotype came up a few times. The chain joins TRBV27 to TRBJ2-2; the D call may be TRBD1 or TRBD2 (5 bases each). The CDR3 is made up of 14 amino acids. The ends were cut back, 3 bases at V and 6 bases at J, with 11 bases in the middle. Germline values: CDR1 MNHEY, CDR2 SMNVEV (reference sequence). This CDR3 reads CASSLRAGSGELFF. For the CDR3, the DNA is TGTGCCAGCAGTTTGAGGGCAGGGTCCGGGGAGCTGTTTTTT.

This clonotype was observed many times. The rearrangement uses TRBV20-1 and TRBJ2-1; D not certain. The CDR3 sequence is 12 residues long. V was trimmed by 4 bases and J by 9 bases, leaving 13 bases between them. CDR1 and CDR2 (germline): DFQATT, SNEGSKA (reference sequence). CDR3 residues: CSAKLRLGEQFF. The CDR3 DNA reads as TGCAGTGCTAAGTTGCGACTGGGTGAGCAGTTCTTC.

The sample holds many counts of this clonotype. The chain employs TRBV5-1 and TRBJ2-2; D is uncertain. CDR1 is SGHRS, CDR2 YFSETQ, per germline. The V end lost 0 bases, the J end lost 2 bases, and 8 bases lay between the germline ends. This CDR3 has 15 residues. CDR3 DNA: TGCGCCAGCAGCTTGGTACAGCTCAACACCGGGGAGCTGTTTTTT. Protein: CASSLVQLNTGELFF.

This clonotype was detected a few times. The rearrangement links TRBV20-1 to TRBJ2-7; D is possibly TRBD2 (7 bases). Trimming cost V 7 bases and J 6 bases, with 25 bases left between them. Germline lookup yields CDR1 DFQATT and CDR2 SNEGSKA (reference sequence). There are 15 residues in the CDR3. CDR3 residues: CSVGGGRGLQGEQYF. As DNA, the CDR3 is TGCAGTGTTGGCGGGGGCAGGGGTCTTCAGGGCGAGCAGTACTTC.

The CDR3 sequence: CATGQARDTQYF. CDR3 bases: TGTGCCACCGGACAGGCACGAGATACGCAGTATTTT. The chain couples TRBV15 to TRBJ2-3, with 7 bases aligning to TRBD1. The J segment lost 5 bases and the V segment lost 8 bases, leaving 4 bases of the junction unmatched. Germline-derived CDR1 and CDR2 are LNHNV and YYDKDF (reference sequence). The CDR3 covers 12 residues. The variable domain in full, completed from reference TRBV15 and TRBJ2-3, reads DAMVIQNPRYQVTQFGKPVTLSCSQTLNHNVMYWYQQKSSQAPKLLFHYYDKDFNNEADTPDNFQSRRPNTSFCFLDIRSPGLGDTAMYLCATGQARDTQYFGPGTRLTVL.

This clonotype was observed a few times. The rearrangement joins TRBV20-1 to TRBJ2-7; the match to TRBD2 covers 10 bases. The CDR3 runs to 14 residues. The trim removed 2 bases at V and 3 bases at J, leaving 4 bases unmatched. The germline gives CDR1 DFQATT, CDR2 SNEGSKA (reference sequence). CDR3 sequence (DNA): TGCAGTGCTAGATCGTCTAGCGGGGGCTACGAGCAGTACTTC. It translates to CSARSSSGGYEQYF.

The chain recombines TRBV6-1 with TRBJ2-1; a possible D gene is TRBD2 (6 bases). V gave up 6 bases and J gave up 5 bases, with 17 bases separating them. The CDR3 is 15 amino acids. Germline V lookup: CDR1 MNHNS, CDR2 SASEGT. DNA for the CDR3: TGTGCCAGCAGCCCACTGGCGGGGCGAAACAATGAGCAGTTCTTC. Translating it yields CASSPLAGRNNEQFF.

Ten or more counts support this clonotype. The V and J genes are TRBV10-3 and TRBJ2-1; no reliable D call. The germline V and J ends were trimmed by 8 bases and 8 bases, with 10 bases remaining between them. Germline-derived CDR1 and CDR2 are ENHRY and SYGVKD. The CDR3 sequence is 11 residues long. The CDR3 loop reads CAIALDHEQFF. The CDR3 bases are TGTGCCATCGCCCTAGACCATGAGCAGTTCTTC.